Below, 30 T cell receptor beta chains from the same sample are listed, as sequenced in a study of memory CD4+ T cells and cytomegalovirus serostatus. Single viable CD3+CD4+CD8-CD45RO+ cells were sorted as the memory CD4+ T cells. Sequencing used immunoSEQ multiplex PCR; TCRdb keeps in-frame clones, though not all of them. The data hold 35,000 to 45,000 clones, with 65% to 80% observed a single time. The sample comprised memory CD4+ T cells from blood. The receptors originated from an adult in good health and CMV-seropositive.

This clone was counted a few times. The V and J genes are TRBV11-1 and TRBJ2-1, with 10 bases that match TRBD2. The V and J ends lost 4 bases and 2 bases, in that order; junction bases with no gene match: 8. Germline V gene lookup returns CDR1 SGHAT and CDR2 FQDESV (reference sequence). The CDR3 spans 17 residues. CDR3 DNA: TGTGCCAGCAGCTCGCGATCGCTAGCGGGGGCCTACAATGAGCAGTTCTTC. Its translation is CASSSRSLAGAYNEQFF.

The chain has TRBV4-1 and TRBJ1-2; weak D call: TRBD1 (5 bases). Germline assignment: CDR1 MGHRA and CDR2 YSYEKL. The CDR3 consists of 15 residues. Between the trimmed V and J ends, which lost 1 base and 7 bases, there was a span of 16 bases. The CDR3, as DNA: TGCGCCAGCAGCCAAGGGGTCCAGGGTAAGGGTGGCTACACCTTC. The encoded protein is CASSQGVQGKGGYTF.

The chain couples TRBV5-8 to TRBJ2-7; TRBD2 matches at 7 bases. V shed 1 base, J shed 7 bases, and the junction held 8 bases outside the gene matches. The germline V gene encodes CDR1 SGHTS and CDR2 YDEGEE. The CDR3 is 14 residues long. The CDR3 here is CASSLRLPGREQYF. The CDR3 region has the DNA TGTGCCAGCAGCTTGCGGCTACCCGGGAGGGAGCAGTACTTC.

J is TRBJ1-5 and V is TRBV4-1; D gene unclear. The CDR3 is made up of 13 amino acids. CDR1 MGHRA and CDR2 YSYEKL come from the germline V gene. The ends were cut back, 5 bases at V and 4 bases at J, with 9 bases in the middle. CDR3 nucleotide sequence: TGCGCCAGCAGCTATGACAATAATCAGCCCCAGCATTTT. Protein sequence: CASSYDNNQPQHF.

This clone turned up a few times. V gene TRBV5-1 combines with J gene TRBJ1-1; D might be TRBD1 (6 bases). This CDR3 comprises 14 residues. Germline V gene lookup returns CDR1 SGHRS and CDR2 YFSETQ. V was cut by 2 bases and J by 5 bases, with 13 bases left in between. The CDR3, as DNA: TGCGCCAGCAGCTTCGGGGGCATGGGGACTGAAGCTTTCTTT. Its protein product is CASSFGGMGTEAFF.

The chain couples TRBV29-1 to TRBJ2-1; no clear D gene. CDR1 SQVTM and CDR2 ANQGSEA come from the germline V gene. Trimming stripped 0 bases from V and 10 bases from J, with 4 bases between. The CDR3 runs to 10 residues. The CDR3 DNA sequence: TGCAGCGTTGAAGATCCAGAGCAGTTCTTC. As protein: CSVEDPEQFF.

This chain's CDR3 is CASSPNPNLLVYGGEQFF. The CDR3 DNA follows: TGTGCCAGCAGTCCCAACCCCAACCTACTAGTCTACGGAGGTGAGCAGTTCTTC. V is TRBV27 and J is TRBJ2-1; perhaps TRBD2 as D (5 bases). The CDR3 consists of 18 residues. In germline, CDR1 is MNHEY, CDR2 SMNVEV (reference sequence). The V end was cut by 5 bases, the J end by 9 bases, with 29 bases between.

This rearrangement joins TRBV12-1 to TRBJ2-1; TRBD2, the table's D call, was not compared with the DNA. TRBV12-1 is a known pseudogene. The CDR3 contains 17 residues. CDR3 amino acids: CASSFGVSRGSYNEQFF. CDR3 in DNA: TGTGCCAGCAGCTTTGGGGTCTCGCGGGGGTCCTACAATGAGCAGTTCTTC.

This clone came up once. The chain is built from TRBV7-2 and TRBJ2-6; D ambiguous. Trimming shortened V by 7 bases and J by 3 bases, and 10 bases separated the two germline ends. The CDR3 contains 14 residues. The germline V gene encodes CDR1 SGHTA and CDR2 FQGNSA. The CDR3 protein is CASNEAFGANVLTF. The CDR3 bases are TGTGCCAGCAATGAGGCGTTTGGGGCCAACGTCCTGACTTTC.

The table lists this clone with a few counts. J is TRBJ1-5 and V is TRBV7-9, with unresolved D. CDR1 is SEHNR, CDR2 FQNEAQ, per germline (reference sequence). The CDR3 loop spans 13 amino acids. Trimming pared 2 bases from V and 7 bases from J, leaving 9 bases between. The CDR3 here is CASSLSESQPQHF. The CDR3 DNA reads as TGTGCCAGCAGCTTATCTGAGAGCCAGCCCCAGCATTTT.

The table lists this clone with a few counts. The chain combines TRBV5-1 with TRBJ2-1; 7 bases map to TRBD2. The germline V gene encodes CDR1 SGHRS and CDR2 YFSETQ. V lost 7 bases to trimming and J lost 5 bases; unmatched junction nucleotides: 9. The CDR3 loop spans 14 amino acids. CDR3 DNA sequence: TGCGCCAGCTACCTAAGCGGGACGAACAATGAGCAGTTCTTC. Translating gives CASYLSGTNNEQFF.

This chain joins TRBV4-2 and TRBJ1-4, with unresolved D. The CDR3 length is 13 residues. V shed 3 bases and J shed 14 bases, with 16 bases lying between them. Germline-derived CDR1 and CDR2 are LGHNA and YNFKEQ. The DNA for the CDR3 is TGTGCCAGCAGCCACCCGGACCGCACAGAGCTGTTTTTT. The encoded protein is CASSHPDRTELFF.

The gene calls are TRBV10-2 and TRBJ2-1; the D is unclear. This CDR3 is built from 14 residues. Germline V gene sequence: CDR1 WSHSY, CDR2 SAAADI. Trimming took 6 bases from V and 4 from J, leaving 13 bases between them. This CDR3 reads CASSEPGLYNEQFF. CDR3 DNA: TGCGCCAGCAGCGAGCCCGGGTTGTACAATGAGCAGTTCTTC.

CDR3 sequence: CASRETSGPSYNEQFF. In nucleotides, the CDR3 is TGTGCCAGCAGGGAGACTAGCGGGCCCTCCTACAATGAGCAGTTCTTC. The rearrangement links TRBV7-9 to TRBJ2-1; TRBD2 matches at 10 bases. Germline CDR1 is SEHNR and CDR2 is FQNEAQ (reference sequence). The CDR3 totals 16 residues. V dropped 6 bases and J dropped 0; count of bases not matched to a gene: 5.

The chain recombines TRBV4-3 with TRBJ1-5; D is unresolved. V was cut by 2 bases and J by 2 bases, with 10 bases left in between. This CDR3 region has 15 residues. In germline, CDR1 is LGHNA, CDR2 YSLEER. CDR3 coding DNA: TGCGCCAGCAGCCAAAATTGGCAGGGCAATCAGCCCCAGCATTTT. Translating it yields CASSQNWQGNQPQHF.

The CDR3 protein is CASSRGGDNEKLFF. For the CDR3, the DNA is TGTGCCAGCAGCCGAGGGGGGGATAATGAAAAACTGTTTTTT. The rearrangement links TRBV7-9 to TRBJ1-4; TRBD1 is a possible D gene (6 bases). CDR3 length: 14 residues. Germline CDR1 and CDR2: SEHNR and FQNEAQ (reference sequence). Deletions cut 5 bases from V and 4 bases from J, with 11 bases between.

This chain connects TRBV29-1 to TRBJ1-1; 8 positions agree with TRBD1. CDR1 is SQVTM, CDR2 ANQGSEA, per germline. With 6 bases clipped from V and 5 bases from J, the junction kept 5 bases outside the gene matches. This CDR3 spans 12 amino acids. The CDR3 loop reads CSVDRGGTEAFF. In nucleotides, the CDR3 is TGCAGCGTAGACAGGGGTGGGACTGAAGCTTTCTTT.

The chain is built from TRBV7-3 and TRBJ2-7, with TRBD1 matching 11 bases. Germline assignment: CDR1 SGHTA and CDR2 FQGTGA. The junction had 3 bases not matched to a gene; V was cut back by 3 bases and J by 2 bases. The CDR3 extends over 15 amino acids. CDR3 bases: TGTGCCAGCAGCTTGGGACAGGGGGACACCTACGAGCAGTACTTC. The encoded protein is CASSLGQGDTYEQYF.

The chain combines TRBV4-1 with TRBJ2-2, with 9 bases that match TRBD2. This CDR3 contains 20 residues. The germline V gene encodes CDR1 MGHRA and CDR2 YSYEKL. J gave up 2 bases and V 4 bases, and 17 bases lay outside the gene matches. CDR3 in amino acids: CASSLERGRASGDNTGELFF. CDR3 in DNA: TGCGCCAGCAGCCTAGAAAGGGGAAGGGCTAGCGGGGATAACACCGGGGAGCTGTTTTTT.

The V call is TRBV9, the J call TRBJ2-5; 7 bases are a match to TRBD1. The length of the CDR3 is 16 residues. CDR1 and CDR2 from the germline V gene are SGDLS and YYNGEE. Trimming took 0 bases from V and 2 from J; bases not matched to a gene: 7. CDR3 amino acids: CASSVGQGPLQETQYF. CDR3 nucleotide sequence: TGTGCCAGCAGCGTAGGACAGGGCCCCCTACAAGAGACCCAGTACTTC.

This sequence joins TRBV5-1 and TRBJ2-2, with TRBD1 identical over 8 bases. The germline CDR1 and CDR2 sequences are SGHRS and YFSETQ. This CDR3 region has 16 residues. Trimming took 4 bases from V and 3 from J; bases not matched to a gene: 8. Written as DNA, the CDR3 is TGCGCCAGCAGCCCTGGACAGGGCGTTGACACCGGGGAGCTGTTTTTT. This encodes CASSPGQGVDTGELFF. Combining the CDR3 with reference TRBV5-1 and TRBJ2-2 gives the whole variable domain KAGVTQTPRYLIKTRGQQVTLSCSPISGHRSVSWYQQTPGQGLQFLFEYFSETQRNKGNFPGRFSGRQFSNSRSEMNVSTLELGDSALYLCASSPGQGVDTGELFFGEGSRLTVL.

V gene TRBV5-1 combines with J gene TRBJ2-2, with D unclear. The length of the CDR3 is 13 residues. The germline gives CDR1 SGHRS, CDR2 YFSETQ. Trimming shortened V by 0 bases and J by 5 bases, and 5 bases separated the two germline ends. CDR3 amino acids: CASSLVQTGELFF. DNA of the CDR3: TGCGCCAGCAGCTTGGTTCAGACCGGGGAGCTGTTTTTT.

CDR3 loop: CASSDRTFGDYEQYF. The CDR3, as DNA: TGCGCCAGCAGCGACCGAACATTCGGGGACTACGAGCAGTACTTC. The gene calls are TRBV5-1 and TRBJ2-7; possible D gene TRBD2, 5 bases. The germline V gene has CDR1 SGHRS and CDR2 YFSETQ. V gave up 4 bases and J gave up 3 bases, with 17 bases separating them. The CDR3 covers 15 residues.

The V gene is TRBV6-1, the J gene TRBJ2-5; the match to TRBD2 covers 11 bases. Germline CDR1 MNHNS, CDR2 SASEGT. J lost 4 bases, V lost 5 bases, and 6 bases had no gene match. The CDR3 spans 15 residues. DNA for the CDR3: TGTGCCAGCAGTATCCTAGCGGGGGGTTCAGAGACCCAGTACTTC. Translated: CASSILAGGSETQYF.

The chain couples TRBV7-7 to TRBJ2-2; the D is unclear. V lost 5 bases and J lost 1, with 14 bases in between. CDR1 and CDR2 from the germline V gene are SSHAT and FNYEAQ (reference sequence). This CDR3 is 16 amino acids long. This chain's CDR3 is CASSPGRLMNTGELFF. The CDR3 DNA reads as TGTGCCAGCAGCCCAGGACGGCTTATGAACACCGGGGAGCTGTTTTTT.

With regard to this clone: One end of the junction does not line up with germline, which may come from a read error. V gene TRBV5-1 combines with J gene TRBJ1-2, with 11 positions matching TRBD1. Germline V CDR1 and CDR2: SGHRS, YFSETQ. The CDR3 is made up of 15 amino acids. The CDR3 DNA follows: TGCGCCAGCAGCTTGGAGTGGACAGGGGGCGGTGGCTACACTTTC. Translating gives CASSLEWTGGGGYTF. Complete variable domain (other parts from reference TRBV5-1 and TRBJ1-2): KAGVTQTPRYLIKTRGQQVTLSCSPISGHRSVSWYQQTPGQGLQFLFEYFSETQRNKGNFPGRFSGRQFSNSRSEMNVSTLELGDSALYLCASSLEWTGGGGYTFGSGTRLTVV.

This clone was recorded once. The chain combines TRBV15 with TRBJ2-5; D is possibly TRBD2 (7 bases). CDR1 is LNHNV and CDR2 is YYDKDF in the germline V gene (reference sequence). The V end was cut by 1 base, the J end by 5 bases, with 11 bases between. CDR3 length: 14 residues. The DNA for the CDR3 is TGTGCCACCAGCAGAGCGAGGGGGGGGGAGACCCAGTACTTC. Its translation is CATSRARGGETQYF.

This chain joins TRBV6-5 and TRBJ1-3; tentatively, D is TRBD1 (5 bases). V lost 6 bases, J lost 2 bases, and 11 bases lay in between. There are 14 residues in the CDR3. Per germline, CDR1 MNHEY and CDR2 SVGAGI. CDR3 protein: CASRSGTAGNTIYF. As DNA, the CDR3 is TGTGCCAGCAGGTCCGGGACGGCTGGAAACACCATATATTTT.

The chain has TRBV5-4 and TRBJ2-1; 14 bases align to TRBD2. V shed 4 bases, J shed 8 bases, and the junction held 5 bases outside the gene matches. The CDR3 has 15 residues. The germline CDR1 and CDR2 sequences are SGHNT and YYREEE (reference sequence). DNA for the CDR3: TGTGCCAGCAGCGTGACTAGCGGGAGGGTAGATGAGCAGTTCTTC. This sequence encodes CASSVTSGRVDEQFF.

This rearrangement joins TRBV7-9 to TRBJ2-1, with TRBD1 identical over 7 bases. Germline loops: CDR1 SEHNR, CDR2 FQNEAQ (reference sequence). J lost 4 bases, V lost 4 bases, and 10 bases had no gene match. The CDR3 sequence is 16 residues long. As DNA, the CDR3 is TGTGCCAGCAGCTCTCCTGGGACAGAAAAATACAATGAGCAGTTCTTC. It yields the protein CASSSPGTEKYNEQFF.